One and the same sample provided the 11 T cell receptor beta chains below, sequenced in a study of PD-1 blockade in classical Hodgkin lymphoma (TCRdb year 2020). The time point label for this specimen denotes: cycle 2 day 1 (C2D1) of nivolumab. All trial patients had relapsed after autologous stem cell transplantation, with cohorts A, B and C differing in prior brentuximab vedotin exposure. Libraries were constructed by the immunoSEQ multiplex PCR assay. TCRdb holds this immuneACCESS table with in-frame rearrangements only. Some clones are missing; in checked studies, unresolved V genes explain under half, and the rest has no known cause. This sample gives more than 70,000 clones in total; approximately 91% of them show up just once. The ten largest clones capture 2.6% of the sample. This specimen consisted of peripheral blood mononuclear cells (PBMCs), obtained before the second cycle of nivolumab. The receptors derive from a human donor with classical Hodgkin lymphoma.

This clone showed up just once. This sequence joins TRBV11-2 and TRBJ2-1; D is perhaps TRBD2 (5 bases). Looked up from germline, CDR1 is SGHAT and CDR2 is FQNNGV. V was shortened by 4 bases and J by 6 bases, with 16 bases between the two germline ends. The CDR3 contains 15 residues. DNA for the CDR3: TGTGCCAGCAGCTACGGGATTCGCCGTCCCAATGAGCAGTTCTTC. Protein product: CASSYGIRRPNEQFF.

This chain links TRBV19 with TRBJ2-1; D is unclear. CDR3 size: 11 residues. Germline V gene sequence: CDR1 LNHDA, CDR2 SQIVND (reference sequence). Trimming removed 5 bases at V and 10 bases at J, with 9 bases between. CDR3 in amino acids: CASSGVWEQFF. For the CDR3, the DNA is TGTGCCAGTAGTGGCGTATGGGAGCAGTTCTTC.

The sample holds one count of this clone. The chain joins TRBV28 to TRBJ2-2, with TRBD1 identical over 7 bases. CDR1 MDHEN and CDR2 SYDVKM come from the germline V gene. Trimming took 1 base from V and 0 from J; bases not matched to a gene: 11. There are 19 residues in the CDR3. In DNA form, the CDR3 reads TGTGCCAGCAGTTTATCGGGGAAGTGGGGGACAGCGAACACCGGGGAGCTGTTTTTT. Amino acid sequence: CASSLSGKWGTANTGELFF.

The chain couples TRBV6-1 to TRBJ1-3; 8 bases match TRBD1. Germline CDR1 and CDR2: MNHNS and SASEGT. This CDR3 has 17 residues. The V and J ends lost 6 bases and 0 bases, in that order; junction bases with no gene match: 10. CDR3 sequence: CASRETRQGPSGNTIYF. The CDR3, as DNA: TGTGCCAGCAGGGAAACCCGACAGGGGCCCTCTGGAAACACCATATATTTT.

This clone has more than one count but fewer than ten. This rearrangement joins TRBV30 to TRBJ1-1; TRBD1 matches 7 bases. Looked up from germline, CDR1 is GTSNPN and CDR2 is SVGIG (reference sequence). This CDR3 is 11 amino acids long. J gave up 6 bases and V 5 bases, and 3 bases lay outside the gene matches. CDR3 protein: CAWGTAAEAFF. CDR3 DNA: TGTGCCTGGGGGACAGCGGCTGAAGCTTTCTTT.

The chain joins TRBV10-2 to TRBJ2-1, with 14 bases lining up with TRBD2. Germline lookup yields CDR1 WSHSY and CDR2 SAAADI. The trim removed 0 bases at V and 6 bases at J, leaving 7 bases unmatched. CDR3 length equals 18 residues. CDR3 region: CASSESGLGTSGGNEQFF. The CDR3 DNA follows: TGCGCCAGCAGTGAGTCGGGTCTCGGGACTAGCGGGGGCAATGAGCAGTTCTTC.

V usage is TRBV10-2 and J usage is TRBJ1-1, with 7 bases aligning to TRBD1. This CDR3 has 12 residues. Germline-derived CDR1 and CDR2 are WSHSY and SAAADI. V was pared by 6 bases and J by 6 bases, with 4 bases of the junction left unmatched. The CDR3 protein is CASRAGGSEAFF. The CDR3 bases are TGCGCCAGCAGAGCAGGGGGATCTGAAGCTTTCTTT.

The chain links TRBV18 to TRBJ2-7, with 8 bases fitting TRBD1. The J segment lost 3 bases and the V segment lost 5 bases, leaving 3 bases of the junction unmatched. There are 13 residues in the CDR3. Germline assignment: CDR1 KGHSH and CDR2 LQKENI. The CDR3 DNA sequence: TGTGCCAGCTCAGCTGGACAGGGCTACGAGCAGTACTTC. It encodes CASSAGQGYEQYF.

This chain connects TRBV15 to TRBJ1-5; D is unresolved. CDR1 LNHNV and CDR2 YYDKDF come from the germline V gene (reference sequence). The CDR3 has 13 amino acids. V was trimmed by 3 bases and J by 0 bases, leaving 3 bases between them. This chain's CDR3 is CATSRNSNQPQHF. The CDR3 region has the DNA TGTGCCACCAGCAGGAATAGCAATCAGCCCCAGCATTTT. The complete variable domain, with remaining parts taken from reference TRBV15 and TRBJ1-5, reads DAMVIQNPRYQVTQFGKPVTLSCSQTLNHNVMYWYQQKSSQAPKLLFHYYDKDFNNEADTPDNFQSRRPNTSFCFLDIRSPGLGDTAMYLCATSRNSNQPQHFGDGTRLSIL.

The chain joins TRBV27 to TRBJ2-1; 13 bases align to TRBD2. J gave up 8 bases and V 3 bases, and 4 bases lay outside the gene matches. Germline V CDR1 and CDR2: MNHEY, SMNVEV (reference sequence). The CDR3 length is 15 residues. The CDR3 sequence: CASSLGLAGHDEQFF. CDR3 nucleotide sequence: TGTGCCAGCAGTTTGGGACTAGCGGGGCATGATGAGCAGTTCTTC.

The V and J genes are TRBV27 and TRBJ2-7; D tentatively reads TRBD1 or TRBD2 (5 bases each). Trimming cost V 2 bases and J 4 bases, with 12 bases left between them. Germline-derived CDR1 and CDR2 are MNHEY and SMNVEV (reference sequence). The CDR3 is 14 residues long. The CDR3 DNA reads as TGTGCCAGCAGTTTAGGGGGTGTTGGTTACGAGCAGTACTTC. Its protein is CASSLGGVGYEQYF.